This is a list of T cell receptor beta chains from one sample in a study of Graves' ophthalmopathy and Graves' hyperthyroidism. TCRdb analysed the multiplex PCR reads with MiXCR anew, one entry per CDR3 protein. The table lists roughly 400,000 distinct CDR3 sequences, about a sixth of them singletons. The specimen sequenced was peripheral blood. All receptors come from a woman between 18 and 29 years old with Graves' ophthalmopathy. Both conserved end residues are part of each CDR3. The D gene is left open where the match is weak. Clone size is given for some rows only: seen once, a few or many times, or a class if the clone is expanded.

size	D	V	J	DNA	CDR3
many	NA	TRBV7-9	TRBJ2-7	TGTGCCTCAACAGAGGGGGTCTCCTACGAGCAGTACTTC	CASTEGVSYEQYF
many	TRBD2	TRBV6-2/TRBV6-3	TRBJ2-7	TGTGCCAGCGCCCCAGCGGGGGGCCACTACGAGCAGTACTTC	CASAPAGGHYEQYF
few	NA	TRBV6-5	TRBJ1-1	TGTGCCAGCAGTTCCCAGCGAGGGATGAACACTGAAGCTTTCTTT	CASSSQRGMNTEAFF
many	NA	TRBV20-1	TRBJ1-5	TGCAGTGCTAGAGATTTAGGCCAGCCCCAGCATTTT	CSARDLGQPQHF
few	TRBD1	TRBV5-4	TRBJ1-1	TGTGCCAGCAGCTTGGAACCCGGGGACAGATCAGCCCCAATGAACACTGAAGCTTTCTTT	CASSLEPGDRSAPMNTEAFF
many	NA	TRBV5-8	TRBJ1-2	TGTGCCAGCAGCTTGGGGCAGACACGGATTTATGGCTACACCTTC	CASSLGQTRIYGYTF
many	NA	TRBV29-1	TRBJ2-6	TGCAGCGTTTGGGAGGGAGGGACAACTGGGGCCAACGTCCTGACTTTC	CSVWEGGTTGANVLTF
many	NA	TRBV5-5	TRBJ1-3	TGTGCCAGCAGCTTGTCGACGGTTGGAAACACCATATATTTT	CASSLSTVGNTIYF
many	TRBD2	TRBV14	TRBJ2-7	TGTGCCAGCAGCCAAAGACGGACTAGCGGGAGTTCGGGGGATATGAGCGAGCAGTACTTC	CASSQRRTSGSSGDMSEQYF
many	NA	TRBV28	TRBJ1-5	TGTGCCAGCAGCCCAACCGGGGTTTATCAGCCCCAGCATTTT	CASSPTGVYQPQHF
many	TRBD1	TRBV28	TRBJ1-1	TGTGCCAGCAGTTTAAGCGGACAGGACGGGGTGAGCACTGAAGCTTTCTTT	CASSLSGQDGVSTEAFF
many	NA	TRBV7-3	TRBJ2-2	TGTGCCAGCAGCTCGCGACAAGGGACCGGGGAGCTGTTTTTT	CASSSRQGTGELFF
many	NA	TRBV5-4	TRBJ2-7	TGTGCCAGCAGCCGAGGAGAGCGGTACGAGCAGTACTTC	CASSRGERYEQYF
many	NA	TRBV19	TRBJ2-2	TGTGCCAGTAGTATTGAGTTGGGCGGGACCGGGGAGCTGTTTTTT	CASSIELGGTGELFF
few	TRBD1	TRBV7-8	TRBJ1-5	TGTGCCAGCAGCTTACAGACAGGGGGTTCTTTAGATCAGCCCCAGCATTTT	CASSLQTGGSLDQPQHF
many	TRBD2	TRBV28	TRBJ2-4	TGTGCCAGCACCCGGGACTACGGTGTCTACTTC	CASTRDYGVYF
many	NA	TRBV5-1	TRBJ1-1	TGCGCCAGCAGTGGACGGGGCCAGGAAGCTTTCTTT	CASSGRGQEAFF
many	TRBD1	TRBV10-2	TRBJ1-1	TGCGCCAGCAGGGGACAGGGGGTGAAAAGTGCTGAAGCTTTCTTT	CASRGQGVKSAEAFF
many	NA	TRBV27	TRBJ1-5	TGTGCCAGCAGTCGTAAGACAGGCCGAACCGCTCGTCCGGAACAGCCCCAGCATTTT	CASSRKTGRTARPEQPQHF
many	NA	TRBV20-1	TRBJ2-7	TGCAGTGCTAGAGATCGTGGAGGGAGCTCCTACGAGCAGTACTTC	CSARDRGGSSYEQYF
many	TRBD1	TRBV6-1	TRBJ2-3	TGTGCCAGCAGTGAAATCCACAGGGGAGTCGCAGATACGCAGTATTTT	CASSEIHRGVADTQYF
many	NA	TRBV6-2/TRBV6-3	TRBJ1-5	TGTGCCAGCACCAACGGGGTATTGGGCGATCAGCCCCAGCATTTT	CASTNGVLGDQPQHF
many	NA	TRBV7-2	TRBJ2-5	TGTGCCAGCAGCGTAGCCTTGGCCCAGACCCAGTACTTC	CASSVALAQTQYF
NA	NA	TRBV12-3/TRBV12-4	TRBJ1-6	TGTGCCAGCAGTTTTGGACAGCCTCCCCTCCACTTT	CASSFGQPPLHF
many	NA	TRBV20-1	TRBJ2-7	TGCAGTGCTAGAGAGCCACCATACGAGCAGTACTTC	CSAREPPYEQYF
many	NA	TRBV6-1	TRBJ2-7	TGTGCCAGCAGTGAATATAGAGGCGGGTGGTTATCCTACGAGCAGTACTTC	CASSEYRGGWLSYEQYF
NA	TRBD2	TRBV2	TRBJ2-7	TGTGCCAGCAGCGGACTAGCGGGAGTCAACGAGCAGTACTTC	CASSGLAGVNEQYF
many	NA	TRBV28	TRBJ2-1	TGTGCCAGCAGTTCTAGCGGTAGGGGGTCAGGGGAGCAGTTCTTC	CASSSSGRGSGEQFF
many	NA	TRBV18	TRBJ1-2	TGTGCCAGCTCACCCTCAGGCTCTTCAGTTCACACCTTC	CASSPSGSSVHTF
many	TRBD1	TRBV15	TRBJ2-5	TGTGCCACCAGCGTACAGGGGGATGAGACCCAGTACTTC	CATSVQGDETQYF
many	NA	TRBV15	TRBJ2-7	TGTGCCACCAGCAGAGTCGGGGTTTACGAGCAGTACTTC	CATSRVGVYEQYF
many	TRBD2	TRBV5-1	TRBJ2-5	TGCGCCAGCAACCCCCGGGGGGGGGGGCGAGGAGAGACCCAGTACTTC	CASNPRGGGRGETQYF
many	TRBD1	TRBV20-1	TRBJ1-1	TGCAGTGCTCCTACAGGGGAGTGGAACACTGAAGCTTTCTTT	CSAPTGEWNTEAFF
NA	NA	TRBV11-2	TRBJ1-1	TGTGCCAGCAGGCGACCGGGACAAGGAAACACTGAAGCTTTCTTT	CASRRPGQGNTEAFF
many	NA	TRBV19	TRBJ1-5	TGTGCCAGTAGTATTCTCCGAAATCAGCCCCAGCATTTT	CASSILRNQPQHF
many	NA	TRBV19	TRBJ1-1	TGTGCCAGTACCCTGACAAGGTTCAACACTGAAGCTTTCTTT	CASTLTRFNTEAFF
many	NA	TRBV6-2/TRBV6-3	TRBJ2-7	TGTGCCAGCAGAGGACCGATGGGCGTGGATAGCTCCTACGAGCAGTACTTC	CASRGPMGVDSSYEQYF
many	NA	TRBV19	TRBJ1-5	TGTGCCAGCCTTTTCCGGGCAGGGATTGGTAGCAATCAGCCCCAGCATTTT	CASLFRAGIGSNQPQHF
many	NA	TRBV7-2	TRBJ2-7	TGTGCCAGCAGCTTAGCGGGTATAGACGAGCAGTACTTC	CASSLAGIDEQYF
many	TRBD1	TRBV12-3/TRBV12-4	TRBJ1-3	TGTGCCAGCAGAACTGACAGGGGTGGAAACACCATATATTTT	CASRTDRGGNTIYF
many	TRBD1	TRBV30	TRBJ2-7	TGTGCCTGGAGAAGGACAGGGGCGGCCGAGCAGTACTTC	CAWRRTGAAEQYF
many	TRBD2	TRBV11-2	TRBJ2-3	TGTGCCAGCAGTACCCTAGCGGGAGTTATCGATACGCAGTATTTT	CASSTLAGVIDTQYF
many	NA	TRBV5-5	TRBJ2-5	TGTGCCAGCAGCTTTTTACTAGCAGAGCAAGAGACCCAGTACTTC	CASSFLLAEQETQYF
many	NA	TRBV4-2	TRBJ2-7	TGTGCCAGCAGCCAATTCCCCGGGGATAGCTCCTACGAGCAGTACTTC	CASSQFPGDSSYEQYF
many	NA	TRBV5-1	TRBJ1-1	TGCGCCAGCAGTCTTTATCCGGGACACCGCAACACTGAAGCTTTCTTT	CASSLYPGHRNTEAFF
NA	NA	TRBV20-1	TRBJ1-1	TGCAGTGCTAGAGACCCCGGGGGTGAAGCTTTCTTT	CSARDPGGEAFF
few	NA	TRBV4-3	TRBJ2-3	TGCGCCAGCAGCCAAGCGGGACCGACTAGCACAGATACGCAGTATTTT	CASSQAGPTSTDTQYF